This T cell receptor (beta chain) came from a study of T-cell reconstitution after alpha-beta-depleted transplantation in children. A library of TCRbeta sequences, prepared with unique molecular identifiers, was generated. TCRdb reprocessed the PCR reads with MiXCR, giving one entry per CDR3 protein. The sample consists of about 130,000 distinct CDR3 sequences, about 9.6% of them appearing once. This clonotype was seen a handful of times. CDR3 size: 12 residues. V lost 5 bases, J lost 5 bases, and 8 bases lay in between. The input for sequencing was PBMCs, mostly from graft donor cells, taken 180 days after TCRalphabeta/CD19-depleted stem cell transplant. The sequence was collected from a girl in the first two years of life who had a stem cell transplant for combined immunodeficiency, so the T cells may come from the graft donor. The chain recombines TRBV12-3 or TRBV12-4 with TRBJ2-3, with D possibly TRBD2 on 6 matching bases. The CDR3 reads CASSGEEDTQYF. CDR3 DNA: TGTGCCAGCAGTGGGGAGGAAGATACGCAGTATTTT.